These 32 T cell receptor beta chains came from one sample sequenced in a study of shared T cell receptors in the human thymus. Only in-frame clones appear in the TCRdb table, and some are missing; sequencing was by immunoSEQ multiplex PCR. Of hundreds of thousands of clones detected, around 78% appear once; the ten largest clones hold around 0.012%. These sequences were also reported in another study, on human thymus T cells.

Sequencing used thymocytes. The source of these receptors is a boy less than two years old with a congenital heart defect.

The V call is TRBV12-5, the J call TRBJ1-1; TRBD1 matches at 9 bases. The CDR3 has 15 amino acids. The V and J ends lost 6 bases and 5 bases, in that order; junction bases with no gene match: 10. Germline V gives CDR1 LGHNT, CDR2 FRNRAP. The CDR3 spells CASGPPQGARTEAFF. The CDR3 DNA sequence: TGTGCTAGTGGACCTCCACAGGGGGCGCGGACTGAAGCTTTCTTT.

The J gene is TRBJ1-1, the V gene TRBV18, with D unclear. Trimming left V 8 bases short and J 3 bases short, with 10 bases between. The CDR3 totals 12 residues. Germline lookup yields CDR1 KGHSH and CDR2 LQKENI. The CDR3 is CASMAGDTEAFF. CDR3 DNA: TGTGCCAGCATGGCCGGGGACACTGAAGCTTTCTTT.

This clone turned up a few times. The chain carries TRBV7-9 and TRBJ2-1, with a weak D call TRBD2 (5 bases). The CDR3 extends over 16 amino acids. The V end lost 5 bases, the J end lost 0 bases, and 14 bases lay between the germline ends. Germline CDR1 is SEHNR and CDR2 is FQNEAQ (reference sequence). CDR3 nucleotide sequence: TGTGCCAGCAGCATAGGACTTTCAACCTCCTACAATGAGCAGTTCTTC. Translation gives CASSIGLSTSYNEQFF.

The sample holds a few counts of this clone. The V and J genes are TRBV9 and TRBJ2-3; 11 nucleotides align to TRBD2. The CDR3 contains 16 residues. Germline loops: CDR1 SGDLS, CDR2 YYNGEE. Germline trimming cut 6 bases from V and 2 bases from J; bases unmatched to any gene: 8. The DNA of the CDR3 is TGTGCCAGCACCGATGGGACTAGCGGCCTCACAGATACGCAGTATTTT. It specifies CASTDGTSGLTDTQYF.

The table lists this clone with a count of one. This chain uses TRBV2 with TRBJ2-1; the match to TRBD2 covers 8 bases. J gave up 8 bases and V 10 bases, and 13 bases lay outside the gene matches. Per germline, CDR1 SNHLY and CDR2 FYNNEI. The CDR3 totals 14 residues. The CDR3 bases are TGTGCCATCAGCGACGGGACTAGTAACCATGAGCAGTTCTTC. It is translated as CAISDGTSNHEQFF.

This chain's CDR3 is CASSPPGEEEYNEQFF. The CDR3 coding sequence is TGTGCCAGCTCACCACCCGGCGAGGAAGAATACAATGAGCAGTTCTTC. This chain joins TRBV18 and TRBJ2-1; no clear D gene. The CDR3 consists of 16 residues. Germline V lookup: CDR1 KGHSH, CDR2 LQKENI. Trimming removed 0 bases from V and 4 bases from J, with 13 bases in between.

The CDR3 DNA sequence: TGTGCCAGCAGCCAGACTAGCGGGAACACAGATACGCAGTATTTT. Residues: CASSQTSGNTDTQYF. This sequence joins TRBV9 and TRBJ2-3; 11 nucleotides agree with TRBD2. Looked up from germline, CDR1 is SGDLS and CDR2 is YYNGEE. V lost 4 bases, J lost 2 bases, and 3 bases stayed unmatched. The CDR3 is 15 residues long.

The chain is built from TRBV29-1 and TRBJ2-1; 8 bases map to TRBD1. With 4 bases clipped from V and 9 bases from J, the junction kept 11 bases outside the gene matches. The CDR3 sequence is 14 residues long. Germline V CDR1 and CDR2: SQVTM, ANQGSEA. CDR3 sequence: CSVVPYRGSFEQFF. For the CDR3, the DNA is TGCAGCGTTGTTCCCTACAGGGGGTCATTTGAGCAGTTCTTC.

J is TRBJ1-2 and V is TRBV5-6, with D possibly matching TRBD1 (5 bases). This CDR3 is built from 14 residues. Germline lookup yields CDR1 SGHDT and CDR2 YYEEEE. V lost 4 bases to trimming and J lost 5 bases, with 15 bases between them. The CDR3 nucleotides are TGTGCCAGCAGCCCCGTCAGGGCGCTGTATGGCTACACCTTC. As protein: CASSPVRALYGYTF.

The CDR3 sequence: CASSLGVKPGGGYTF. CDR3 sequence (DNA): TGTGCCAGCAGTTTAGGGGTAAAGCCAGGGGGCGGCTACACCTTC. The V and J genes are TRBV28 and TRBJ1-2; TRBD1 aligns across 8 bases. This CDR3 has 15 residues. The V gene's germline CDR1 is MDHEN and CDR2 SYDVKM. The ends lost 2 bases at V and 8 bases at J; junction bases unmatched: 10.

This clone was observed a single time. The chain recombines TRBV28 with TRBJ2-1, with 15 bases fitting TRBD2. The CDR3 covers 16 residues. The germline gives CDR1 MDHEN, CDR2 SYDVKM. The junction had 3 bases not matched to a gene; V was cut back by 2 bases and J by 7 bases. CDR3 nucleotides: TGTGCCAGCAGTTTAGGACTAGCGGGAGGGGGGAATGAGCAGTTCTTC. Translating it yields CASSLGLAGGGNEQFF.

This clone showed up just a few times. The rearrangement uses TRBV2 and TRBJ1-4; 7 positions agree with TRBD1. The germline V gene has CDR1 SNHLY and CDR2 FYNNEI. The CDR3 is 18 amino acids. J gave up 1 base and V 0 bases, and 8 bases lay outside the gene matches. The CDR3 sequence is CASSEALAGGITNEKLFF. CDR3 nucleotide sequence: TGTGCCAGCAGTGAAGCGCTTGCAGGGGGTATAACTAATGAAAAACTGTTTTTT.

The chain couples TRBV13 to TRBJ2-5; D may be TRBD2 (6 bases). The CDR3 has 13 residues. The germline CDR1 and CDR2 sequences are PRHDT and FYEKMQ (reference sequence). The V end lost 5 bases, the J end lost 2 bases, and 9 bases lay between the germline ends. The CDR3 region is CASSPSGQETQYF. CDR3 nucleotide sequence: TGTGCCAGCAGCCCGAGCGGGCAAGAGACCCAGTACTTC.

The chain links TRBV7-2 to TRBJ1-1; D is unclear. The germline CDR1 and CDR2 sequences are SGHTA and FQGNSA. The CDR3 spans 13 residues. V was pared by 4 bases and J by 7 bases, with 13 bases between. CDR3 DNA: TGTGCCAGCAGCTCTACAAGCGAAAGTGAAGCTTTCTTT. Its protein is CASSSTSESEAFF.

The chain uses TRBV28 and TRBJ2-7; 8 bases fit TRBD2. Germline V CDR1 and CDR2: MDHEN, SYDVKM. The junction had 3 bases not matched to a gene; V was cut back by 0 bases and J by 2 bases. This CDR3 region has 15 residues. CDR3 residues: CASSLWVGLAYEQYF. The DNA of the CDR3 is TGTGCCAGCAGTTTATGGGTGGGACTAGCCTACGAGCAGTACTTC.

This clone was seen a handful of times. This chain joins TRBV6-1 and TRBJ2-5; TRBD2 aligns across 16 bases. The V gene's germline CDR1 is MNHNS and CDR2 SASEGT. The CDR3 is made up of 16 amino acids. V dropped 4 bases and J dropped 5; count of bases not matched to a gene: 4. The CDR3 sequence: CASSGGLAGGRETQYF. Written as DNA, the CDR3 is TGTGCCAGCAGTGGGGGACTAGCGGGAGGGCGGGAGACCCAGTACTTC.

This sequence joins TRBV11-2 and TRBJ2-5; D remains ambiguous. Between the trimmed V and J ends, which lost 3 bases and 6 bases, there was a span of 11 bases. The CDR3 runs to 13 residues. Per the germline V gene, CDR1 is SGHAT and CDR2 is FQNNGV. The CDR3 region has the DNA TGTGCCAGCAGCTTTCCACAAGAACAGACCCAGTACTTC. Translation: CASSFPQEQTQYF.

Here the CDR3 DNA reads TGCGCCAGCAGCCAAGACGATTCAGCGGCCGTCTCCTACAATGAGCAGTTCTTC. Translated, it gives CASSQDDSAAVSYNEQFF. V usage is TRBV4-3 and J usage is TRBJ2-1; a weak D match, TRBD2 (5 bases). The CDR3 runs 18 residues. Germline CDR1 LGHNA, CDR2 YSLEER. The germline V and J ends were trimmed by 0 bases and 0 bases, with 15 bases remaining between them.

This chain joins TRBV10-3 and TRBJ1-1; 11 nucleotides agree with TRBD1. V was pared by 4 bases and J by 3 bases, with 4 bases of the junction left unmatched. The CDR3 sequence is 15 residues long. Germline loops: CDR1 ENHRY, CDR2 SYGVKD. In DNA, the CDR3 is TGTGCCATCAGTGGGGGGACAGGGGGATACACTGAAGCTTTCTTT. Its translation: CAISGGTGGYTEAFF.

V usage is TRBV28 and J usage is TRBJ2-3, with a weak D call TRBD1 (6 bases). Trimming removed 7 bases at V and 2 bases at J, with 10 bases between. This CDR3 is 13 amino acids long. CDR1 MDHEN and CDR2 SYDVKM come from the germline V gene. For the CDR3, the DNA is TGTGCCAGCAAACGGGACACCACAGATACGCAGTATTTT. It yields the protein CASKRDTTDTQYF.

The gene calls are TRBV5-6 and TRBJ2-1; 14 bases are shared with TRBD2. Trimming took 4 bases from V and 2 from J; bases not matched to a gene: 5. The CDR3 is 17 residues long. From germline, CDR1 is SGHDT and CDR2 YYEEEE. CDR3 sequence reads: CASSMGTSGSAYNEQFF. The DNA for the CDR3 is TGTGCCAGCAGCATGGGGACTAGCGGGAGCGCCTACAATGAGCAGTTCTTC. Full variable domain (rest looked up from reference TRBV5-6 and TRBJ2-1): DAGVTQSPTHLIKTRGQQVTLRCSPKSGHDTVSWYQQALGQGPQFIFQYYEEEERQRGNFPDRFSGHQFPNYSSELNVNALLLGDSALYLCASSMGTSGSAYNEQFFGPGTRLTVL.

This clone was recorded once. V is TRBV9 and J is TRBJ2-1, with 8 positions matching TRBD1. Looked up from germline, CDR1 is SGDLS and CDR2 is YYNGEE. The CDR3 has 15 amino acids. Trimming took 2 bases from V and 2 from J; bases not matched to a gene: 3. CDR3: CASSVRQGPYNEQFF. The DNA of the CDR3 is TGTGCCAGCAGCGTTCGACAGGGGCCCTACAATGAGCAGTTCTTC.

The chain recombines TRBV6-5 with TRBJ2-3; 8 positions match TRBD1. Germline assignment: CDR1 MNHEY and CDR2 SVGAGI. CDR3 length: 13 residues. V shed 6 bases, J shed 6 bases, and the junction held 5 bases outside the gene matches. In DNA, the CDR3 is TGTGCCAGCAGCCGGACAGGGTGTGATACGCAGTATTTT. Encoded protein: CASSRTGCDTQYF.

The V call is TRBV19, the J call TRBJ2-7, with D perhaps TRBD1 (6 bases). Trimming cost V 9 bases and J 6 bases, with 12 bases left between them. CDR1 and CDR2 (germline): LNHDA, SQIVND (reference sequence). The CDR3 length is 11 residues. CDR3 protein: CASKGVGEQYF. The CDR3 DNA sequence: TGTGCCAGCAAGGGGGTCGGCGAGCAGTACTTC.

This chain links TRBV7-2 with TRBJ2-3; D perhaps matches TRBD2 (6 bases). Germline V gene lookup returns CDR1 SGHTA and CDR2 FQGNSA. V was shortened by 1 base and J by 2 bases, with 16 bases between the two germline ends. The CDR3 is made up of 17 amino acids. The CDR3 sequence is CASSLVGSGPTTDTQYF. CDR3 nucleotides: TGTGCCAGCAGCTTAGTGGGTAGCGGCCCTACCACAGATACGCAGTATTTT.

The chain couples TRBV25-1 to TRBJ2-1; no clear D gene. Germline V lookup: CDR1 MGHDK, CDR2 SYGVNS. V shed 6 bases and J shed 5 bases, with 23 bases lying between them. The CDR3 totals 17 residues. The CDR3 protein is CASRSGNLGGLDNEQFF. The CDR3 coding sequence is TGTGCCAGCAGATCCGGTAATCTCGGTGGGCTCGACAATGAGCAGTTCTTC.

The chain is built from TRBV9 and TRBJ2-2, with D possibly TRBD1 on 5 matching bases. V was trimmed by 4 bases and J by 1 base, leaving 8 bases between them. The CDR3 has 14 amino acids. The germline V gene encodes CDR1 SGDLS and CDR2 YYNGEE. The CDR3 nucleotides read TGTGCCAGCAGCCCCGGACAGAACACCGGGGAGCTGTTTTTT. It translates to CASSPGQNTGELFF.

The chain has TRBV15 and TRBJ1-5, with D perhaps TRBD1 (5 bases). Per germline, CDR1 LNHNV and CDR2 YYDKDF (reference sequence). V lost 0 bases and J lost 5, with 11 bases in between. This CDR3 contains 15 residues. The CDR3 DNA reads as TGTGCCACCAGCAGAGATGGGGCCGAACATCAGCCCCAGCATTTT. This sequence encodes CATSRDGAEHQPQHF.

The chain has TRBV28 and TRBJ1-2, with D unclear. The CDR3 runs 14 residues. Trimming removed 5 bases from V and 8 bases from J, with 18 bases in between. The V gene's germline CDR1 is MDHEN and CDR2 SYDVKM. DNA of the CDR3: TGTGCCAGCAGTCAGGCCGGGAGGTCTGTCGGCTACACCTTC. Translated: CASSQAGRSVGYTF.

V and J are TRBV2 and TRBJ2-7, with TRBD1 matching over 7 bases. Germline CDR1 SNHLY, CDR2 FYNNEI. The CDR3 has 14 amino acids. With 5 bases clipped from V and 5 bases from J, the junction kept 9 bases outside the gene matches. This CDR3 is CASSRQGVGNEQYF. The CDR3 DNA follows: TGTGCCAGCAGTAGACAGGGAGTGGGGAACGAGCAGTACTTC.

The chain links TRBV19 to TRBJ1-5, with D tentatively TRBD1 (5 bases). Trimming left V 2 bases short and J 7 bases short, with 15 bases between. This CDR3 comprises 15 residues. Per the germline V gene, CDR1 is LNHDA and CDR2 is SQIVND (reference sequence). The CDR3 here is CASSINGKRGQPQHF. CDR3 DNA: TGTGCCAGTAGTATAAATGGAAAGCGGGGCCAGCCCCAGCATTTT.

The CDR3 DNA is TGTGCCAGCAGCTCCCGGACAGGGATAAGGGAAAAACTGTTTTTT. It codes for CASSSRTGIREKLFF. The rearrangement uses TRBV7-9 and TRBJ1-4, with 8 positions matching TRBD1. J lost 8 bases, V lost 4 bases, and 9 bases had no gene match. The CDR3 is made up of 15 amino acids. Germline CDR1 reads SEHNR; CDR2 reads FQNEAQ (reference sequence).